The entry below describes one T cell receptor (beta chain). Its target is unknown. These data originate in a study of regulatory T cells in long-lasting Graves disease. General observations from the study: Persistent disease samples used TRBV28, TRBJ1-2 and TRBJ2-5 preferentially.

As for time point: persistent/refractory GD, antithyroid drugs over 5 years with positive TRAb. Making the TCR library involved RNA that had been extracted from PBMCs. The authors drew patients from an endocrinology department in Xi'an, China. Germline CDR1 is SGHVS and CDR2 is FQNEAQ. J gave up 3 bases and V 5 bases, and 7 bases lay outside the gene matches. The length of the CDR3 is 15 residues. In building TCR beta libraries, iRepertoire HTBI primers were used together with Arm-PCR of CDR3 regions. TCRdb recomputed calls from the multiplex PCR reads with MiXCR, one row per CDR3 protein. The sample consists of some 430,000 distinct CDR3 sequences, around a fifth of them appearing once.

The rearrangement links TRBV7-8 to TRBJ2-4; 7 positions agree with TRBD2. The receptor's source is a female donor with Graves disease. Sample: peripheral blood mononuclear cells (PBMCs), taken when the disease was refractory, from a patient treated with antithyroid drugs. The CDR3 nucleotides are TGTGCCAGCAGCCGTCGGGAGGTGGACAAAAACATTCAGTACTTC. Translation: CASSRREVDKNIQYF.